The next 23 T cell receptor beta chains were all read from a single sample in a study of blood T cell repertoires in COVID-19. The repertoire was sequenced with immunoSEQ multiplex PCR; TCRdb's copy has only in-frame clones and lacks some. The repertoire has 200,000 to 250,000 clones, roughly 80% of them found once; the top ten carry about 10%. The sequenced sample consisted of peripheral blood. The receptors were sampled from an elderly woman with acute or convalescent COVID-19.

There are a few counts of this clone. The V gene is TRBV7-6, the J gene TRBJ2-2, with D tentatively TRBD1 (5 bases). Germline V CDR1 and CDR2: SGHVS, FNYEAQ. The CDR3 is 14 amino acids. V lost 6 bases, J lost 6 bases, and 14 bases lay in between. Written as DNA, the CDR3 is TGTGCCAGCAGACGACAGACCCAGCCCGGGGAGCTGTTTTTT. It encodes CASRRQTQPGELFF.

The gene calls are TRBV4-1 and TRBJ2-1; D remains ambiguous. The length of the CDR3 is 15 residues. Between the trimmed V and J ends, which lost 0 bases and 4 bases, there was a span of 10 bases. The germline V gene encodes CDR1 MGHRA and CDR2 YSYEKL. CDR3 region: CASSQDSTGYNEQFF. The CDR3 bases are TGCGCCAGCAGCCAAGACTCGACTGGGTACAATGAGCAGTTCTTC.

V usage is TRBV29-1 and J usage is TRBJ2-1, with 8 bases fitting TRBD2. The CDR3 spans 12 residues. The junction had 2 bases not matched to a gene; V was cut back by 7 bases and J by 3 bases. CDR1 is SQVTM and CDR2 is ANQGSEA in the germline V gene. CDR3 amino acids: CSDSGGYNEQFF. CDR3 in DNA: TGCAGCGACAGCGGGGGCTACAATGAGCAGTTCTTC.

This sequence joins TRBV2 and TRBJ2-7; 8 bases fit TRBD2. V shed 3 bases and J 4 bases; nucleotides not matched to a gene: 8. The CDR3 covers 15 residues. Germline-derived CDR1 and CDR2 are SNHLY and FYNNEI. The CDR3 loop reads CASSDGGGLVYEQYF. The CDR3 coding sequence is TGTGCCAGCAGTGACGGCGGGGGGCTCGTTTACGAGCAGTACTTC.

V gene TRBV19 combines with J gene TRBJ1-4; D remains unclear. CDR1 is LNHDA, CDR2 SQIVND, per germline (reference sequence). The V and J ends lost 6 bases and 11 bases respectively, with 19 bases between them. This CDR3 is built from 14 residues. The CDR3 DNA follows: TGTGCCAGTAGCCGAGACACCCCCGTTTTGAAACTGTTTTTT. As protein: CASSRDTPVLKLFF.

The chain employs TRBV15 and TRBJ1-1; tentative D call: TRBD1 (6 bases). The CDR3 runs 15 residues. Trimming removed 0 bases at V and 5 bases at J, with 13 bases between. The germline CDR1 and CDR2 sequences are LNHNV and YYDKDF (reference sequence). CDR3 amino acids: CATSRDSGEHTEAFF. The CDR3 DNA follows: TGTGCCACCAGCAGAGATTCAGGGGAGCATACTGAAGCTTTCTTT.

This clone was found once. J is TRBJ2-1 and V is TRBV11-3, with 8 nucleotides matching TRBD1. Germline V gene sequence: CDR1 SGHNT, CDR2 YENEEA. The junction had 8 bases not matched to a gene; V was cut back by 6 bases and J by 7 bases. The CDR3 covers 14 residues. The CDR3 protein is CASSPDRVKNEQFF. CDR3 nucleotides: TGTGCCAGCAGTCCGGACAGGGTAAAAAATGAGCAGTTCTTC.

In nucleotides, the CDR3 is TGTGCCAGCAGCTTAGTCGGACAGGTTAACACCGGGGAGCTGTTTTTT. Protein: CASSLVGQVNTGELFF. The chain couples TRBV11-2 to TRBJ2-2; 7 positions agree with TRBD1. The length of the CDR3 is 16 residues. CDR1 and CDR2 (germline): SGHAT, FQNNGV. Losses at the gene ends were 1 base for V and 2 bases for J; bases not matched to a gene: 4.

The chain recombines TRBV6-1 with TRBJ2-4, with D maybe TRBD2 (6 bases). CDR1 is MNHNS and CDR2 is SASEGT in the germline V gene. The CDR3 covers 14 residues. Trimming left V 1 base short and J 9 bases short, with 13 bases between. This CDR3 reads CASSEGGVGGIQYF. The CDR3 bases are TGTGCCAGCAGTGAAGGGGGGGTGGGCGGCATTCAGTACTTC.

The chain is built from TRBV5-1 and TRBJ1-3; 7 bases fit TRBD1. V was clipped by 3 bases and J by 3 bases; unmatched bases: 9. The CDR3 runs to 16 residues. Germline values: CDR1 SGHRS, CDR2 YFSETQ. This chain's CDR3 is CASSSEGADSGNTIYF. DNA of the CDR3: TGCGCCAGCAGCTCTGAGGGGGCGGACAGTGGAAACACCATATATTTT.

The chain recombines TRBV3-1 (or the pseudogene TRBV3-2) with TRBJ2-7, with D maybe TRBD1 (6 bases). Germline V gene lookup returns CDR1 LGHDT and CDR2 YNNKEL (reference sequence). V dropped 6 bases and J dropped 6 bases, with 15 bases sitting between them. The CDR3 runs 13 residues. CDR3 nucleotide sequence: TGTGCCAGCAGATCCAGGACAGAACTCGAGCAGTACTTC. Amino acid sequence: CASRSRTELEQYF.

The chain employs TRBV6-6 and TRBJ2-1, with 8 bases identical to TRBD2. The CDR3 length is 13 residues. Germline values: CDR1 MNHNY, CDR2 SVGAGI (reference sequence). The V segment lost 7 bases and the J segment 4 bases; nucleotides outside the gene matches: 3. CDR3 protein: CASNSGVYNEQFF. In DNA form, the CDR3 reads TGTGCCAGCAATAGCGGGGTTTACAATGAGCAGTTCTTC.

This clone appeared a few times. The CDR3 is CASSSAPGGHYGYTF. The DNA for the CDR3 is TGTGCCAGCAGCTCCGCCCCTGGCGGCCACTATGGCTACACCTTC. The chain uses TRBV9 and TRBJ1-2; D gene unclear. The CDR3 runs to 15 residues. The germline V and J ends were trimmed by 4 bases and 3 bases, with 16 bases remaining between them. Germline assignment: CDR1 SGDLS and CDR2 YYNGEE. The full variable domain, its missing parts supplied by reference TRBV9 and TRBJ1-2, is DSGVTQTPKHLITATGQRVTLRCSPRSGDLSVYWYQQSLDQGLQFLIQYYNGEERAKGNILERFSAQQFPDLHSELNLSSLELGDSALYFCASSSAPGGHYGYTFGSGTRLTVV.

The chain employs TRBV11-2 and TRBJ2-5; no clear D. V lost 4 bases and J 0 bases, leaving 9 bases between the germline ends. Germline values: CDR1 SGHAT, CDR2 FQNNGV. There are 14 residues in the CDR3. The chain's CDR3 is CASSSFEDQETQYF. CDR3 DNA sequence: TGTGCCAGCAGCTCCTTTGAGGACCAAGAGACCCAGTACTTC.

V and J are TRBV5-1 and TRBJ2-7; perhaps TRBD2 as D (5 bases). This CDR3 has 12 amino acids. Germline loops: CDR1 SGHRS, CDR2 YFSETQ. V was clipped by 4 bases and J by 3 bases, with 8 bases between them. CDR3 in DNA: TGCGCCAGCAGCGTCGGGATCTACGAGCAGTACTTC. It translates to CASSVGIYEQYF. Full variable domain (remainder filled in from reference TRBV5-1 and TRBJ2-7): KAGVTQTPRYLIKTRGQQVTLSCSPISGHRSVSWYQQTPGQGLQFLFEYFSETQRNKGNFPGRFSGRQFSNSRSEMNVSTLELGDSALYLCASSVGIYEQYFGPGTRLTVT.

The chain has TRBV19 and TRBJ1-5; 10 bases fit TRBD1. Germline CDR1 and CDR2: LNHDA and SQIVND (reference sequence). The CDR3 has 14 amino acids. J was trimmed by 4 bases and V by 5 bases; bases with no gene match: 2. The CDR3: CASSAGQGNQPQHF. Written as DNA, the CDR3 is TGTGCCAGTAGTGCGGGACAGGGGAATCAGCCCCAGCATTTT.

The rearrangement uses TRBV30 and TRBJ1-6; maybe TRBD1 (6 bases). This CDR3 contains 13 residues. Trimming took off 4 bases at V and 6 bases at J, with 10 bases between the two ends. From germline, CDR1 is GTSNPN and CDR2 SVGIG (reference sequence). CDR3 in amino acids: CAWTAGVNSPLHF. For the CDR3, the DNA is TGTGCCTGGACTGCAGGGGTTAATTCACCCCTCCACTTT.

This chain connects TRBV27 to TRBJ2-7, with D possibly TRBD2 on 5 matching bases. Germline V lookup: CDR1 MNHEY, CDR2 SMNVEV (reference sequence). The CDR3 runs to 14 residues. The germline V and J ends were trimmed by 2 bases and 7 bases, with 15 bases remaining between them. The CDR3 spells CASSLIPPGKEQYF. CDR3 in DNA: TGTGCCAGCAGTTTAATCCCCCCGGGGAAGGAGCAGTACTTC.

This clone has only a few counts. The chain combines TRBV7-2 with TRBJ1-2; unclear D gene. V lost 3 bases, J lost 7 bases, and 15 bases lay in between. Germline CDR1 is SGHTA and CDR2 is FQGNSA. The CDR3 runs 14 residues. The CDR3 loop is CASSFPGATGGYTF. In DNA, the CDR3 is TGTGCCAGCAGCTTCCCCGGAGCAACCGGTGGCTACACCTTC.

This chain joins TRBV4-2 and TRBJ1-3; unclear D gene. V was clipped by 0 bases and J by 0 bases, with 15 bases between them. The CDR3 contains 18 residues. Germline CDR1 is LGHNA and CDR2 is YNFKEQ. The CDR3 DNA reads as TGTGCCAGCAGCCAAGATCGGGGTGGTGTAGGCTCTGGAAACACCATATATTTT. It codes for CASSQDRGGVGSGNTIYF.

The chain employs TRBV2 and TRBJ2-3, with D uncertain. The V gene's germline CDR1 is SNHLY and CDR2 FYNNEI. The CDR3 is made up of 14 amino acids. V lost 5 bases, J lost 0 bases, and 9 bases lay in between. CDR3 nucleotides: TGTGCCAGCAGTCAGAGAGGTAGCACAGATACGCAGTATTTT. This sequence encodes CASSQRGSTDTQYF.

The V and J genes are TRBV7-2 and TRBJ2-5, with D maybe TRBD2 (5 bases). There are 15 residues in the CDR3. In germline, CDR1 is SGHTA, CDR2 FQGNSA. The germline V and J ends were trimmed by 0 bases and 4 bases, with 12 bases remaining between them. CDR3 coding DNA: TGTGCCAGCAGCTTAGCAGCGGCGGGTTTAGAGACCCAGTACTTC. Encoded protein: CASSLAAAGLETQYF.

The rearrangement uses TRBV18 and TRBJ2-7; 9 bases line up with TRBD2. The CDR3 sequence is 17 residues long. Per the germline V gene, CDR1 is KGHSH and CDR2 is LQKENI. V lost 2 bases to trimming and J lost 0 bases; unmatched junction nucleotides: 8. The CDR3 bases are TGTGCCAGCTCACCAGAAAGCGGGAGGTACTACTCCTACGAGCAGTACTTC. Amino acids: CASSPESGRYYSYEQYF.